The clone carrying this T cell receptor beta chain was seen a few times. Antigen specificity is unknown. The data belong to a study of T cells in Graves' hyperthyroidism and ophthalmopathy. The CDR3 loop spans 14 amino acids. Germline-derived CDR1 and CDR2 are MNHEY and SVGAGI. Trimming took off 8 bases at V and 4 bases at J, with 16 bases between the two ends. Study outcomes and limitations: By a 13 V-J model, ophthalmopathy was set apart from stable hyperthyroidism. Ophthalmopathy was predicted by the model a median of roughly 6 months ahead of onset. Blood samples included most of the expanded thyroid clonotypes exceeding 0.001.

TCR beta CDR3 sequences were amplified from RNA transcripts. The HTBI primer set served for first-round RT-PCR of the TCR CDR3. TCRdb reprocessed the multiplex PCR reads via MiXCR and lists one record per CDR3 protein. Here the sample spans about 98,000 distinct CDR3 sequences, approximately 40% being singletons. The sample was peripheral blood or thyroid tissue (not recorded which). The source of this sequence is a woman in her 30s with Graves' hyperthyroidism. This sequence joins TRBV6-5 and TRBJ2-3, with no clear D. The DNA of the CDR3 is TGTGCCAGCTCACCCCTGGTGGCCGCAGATACGCAGTATTTT. This encodes CASSPLVAADTQYF.